This T cell receptor (beta chain) was profiled in a study of T-cell reconstitution after alpha-beta-depleted transplantation in children. Study observations and caveats: There were some patients whose high TCRbeta diversity at day 60 came from surviving recipient T cells and thymic progenitors. One year post-transplant, T-cell counts and diversity were largely derived from T cells produced anew. Expanded graft clones numbering several hundred reportedly gave rise to alpha-beta T cells about two months after transplant.

This clonotype was recorded only once. As yet, its antigen is unknown. Unique molecular identifiers were built into the TCRbeta library. TCRdb independently ran MiXCR on the PCR reads; one entry per CDR3 protein. This sample has about 220,000 distinct CDR3 sequences, with around a sixth found just once. Germline lookup yields CDR1 MNHEY and CDR2 SMNVEV (reference sequence). Losses at the gene ends were 0 bases for V and 6 bases for J; bases not matched to a gene: 3. CDR3 length: 14 residues. This specimen was PBMCs, mostly from graft donor cells, taken 360 days after TCRalphabeta/CD19-depleted stem cell transplant. J is TRBJ2-3 and V is TRBV27; 7 bases match TRBD1. This receptor was taken from a male patient between 2 and 15 years old who had a stem cell transplant for acute lymphoblastic leukemia, so the T cells may come from the graft donor. Here the CDR3 reads CASSLSRGLDTQYF. The DNA of the CDR3 is TGTGCCAGCAGTTTATCGAGGGGGCTGGATACGCAGTATTTT.